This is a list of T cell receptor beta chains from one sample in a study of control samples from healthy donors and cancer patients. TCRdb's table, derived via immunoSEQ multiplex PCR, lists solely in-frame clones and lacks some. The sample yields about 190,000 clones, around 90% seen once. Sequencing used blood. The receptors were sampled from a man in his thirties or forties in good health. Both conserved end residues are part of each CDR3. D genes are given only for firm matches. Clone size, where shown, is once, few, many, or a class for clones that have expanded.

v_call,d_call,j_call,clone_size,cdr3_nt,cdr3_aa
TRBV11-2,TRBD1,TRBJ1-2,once,TGTGCCAGCAGCCCACAGGGGGACTATGGCTACACCTTC,CASSPQGDYGYTF
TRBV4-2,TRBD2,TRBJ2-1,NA,TGTGCCAGCAGCCTAAGTGGCGGGGGGGGCAATGAGCAGTTCTTC,CASSLSGGGGNEQFF
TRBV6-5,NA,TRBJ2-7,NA,TGTGCCAGCAGTTACCAAAAGGGCACCTACGAGCAGTACTTC,CASSYQKGTYEQYF
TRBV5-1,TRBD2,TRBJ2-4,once,TGCGCCAGCAGCTGGCCGGGGGGGTCGGCCAAAAACATTCAGTACTTC,CASSWPGGSAKNIQYF
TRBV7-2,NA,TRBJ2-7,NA,TGTGCCAGCAGCCTCACGGACACGACCTACGAGCAGTACTTC,CASSLTDTTYEQYF
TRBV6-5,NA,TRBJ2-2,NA,TGTGCCAGCAGTTATAAGGATTTCCCACCCGCCGGGGAGCTGTTTTTT,CASSYKDFPPAGELFF
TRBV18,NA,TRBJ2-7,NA,TGTGCCAGCTCACCACCACAGGTTAGCTCCTACGAGCAGTACTTC,CASSPPQVSSYEQYF
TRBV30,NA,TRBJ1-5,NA,TGTGCCTGGAGTGTACAGGACAATCAGCCCCAGCATTTT,CAWSVQDNQPQHF
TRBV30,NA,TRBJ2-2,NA,TGTGCCTGGAGTGTACAGGGCACCGGGGAGCTGTTTTTT,CAWSVQGTGELFF
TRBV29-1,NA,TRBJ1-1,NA,TGCAGCGTTGTGGGTGACACTGAAGCTTTCTTT,CSVVGDTEAFF
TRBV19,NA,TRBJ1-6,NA,TGTGCCAGCTCCTATCGTCTGTTGACATCGAAGAATTCACCCCTCCACTTT,CASSYRLLTSKNSPLHF
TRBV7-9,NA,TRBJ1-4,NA,TGTGCCAGCAGCCGATCTAATGAAAAACTGTTTTTT,CASSRSNEKLFF
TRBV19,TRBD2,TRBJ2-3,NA,TGTGCCAGAAAATGCGTGGCTAGCGGGGGGGCTGGCACAGATACGCAGTATTTT,CARKCVASGGAGTDTQYF
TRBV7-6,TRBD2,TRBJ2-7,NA,TGTGCCAGCAGCTTAGGGCAAGGGGAGGCGGGGGATAACCACGAGCAGTACTTC,CASSLGQGEAGDNHEQYF
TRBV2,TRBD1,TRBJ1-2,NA,TGTGCCAGCAGTCAGGGGGAGGGCTATGGCTACACCTTC,CASSQGEGYGYTF
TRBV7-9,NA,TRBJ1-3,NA,TGTGCCAGCAGCCCCGGGGGCTTCGGAAACACCATATATTTT,CASSPGGFGNTIYF
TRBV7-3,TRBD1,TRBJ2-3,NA,TGTGCCAGCAGGAGGGACAGCGGATCAGATACGCAGTATTTT,CASRRDSGSDTQYF
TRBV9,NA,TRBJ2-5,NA,TGTGCCAGCAGCGTAGCTGGCAGCCAAGAGACCCAGTACTTC,CASSVAGSQETQYF
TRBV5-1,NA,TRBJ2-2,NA,TGCGCCAGCAGCGAGGGAGACACCGGGGAGCTGTTTTTT,CASSEGDTGELFF
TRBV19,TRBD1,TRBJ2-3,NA,TGTGCCAGTAGTAGTCAGACAGGGCCGGGGCGAGATACGCAGTATTTT,CASSSQTGPGRDTQYF
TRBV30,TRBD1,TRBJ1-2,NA,TGTGCCTGGCAATTAGGGACAGGGGGCTTCATAGACGGCTACACCTTC,CAWQLGTGGFIDGYTF
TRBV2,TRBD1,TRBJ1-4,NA,TGTGCCAGCAGGGGGGGCAGGGGGCGCGATGAAAAACTGTTTTTT,CASRGGRGRDEKLFF
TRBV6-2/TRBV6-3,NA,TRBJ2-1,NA,TGTGCCAGCAGCCCGCTCTGGAACAATGAGCAGTTCTTC,CASSPLWNNEQFF
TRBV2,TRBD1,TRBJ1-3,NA,TGTGCCGTACAGGGGATTTACTCTGGAAACACCATATATTTT,CAVQGIYSGNTIYF
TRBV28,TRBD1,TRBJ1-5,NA,TGTGCCAGCAGTCTCGGGACAGGCCAGAATCAGCCCCAGCATTTT,CASSLGTGQNQPQHF
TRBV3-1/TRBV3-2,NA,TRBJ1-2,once,TGTGCCAGCAGCCGAAGACAGTTAGGGTTGGGCTATGGCTACACCTTC,CASSRRQLGLGYGYTF
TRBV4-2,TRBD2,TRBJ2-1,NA,TGTGCCAGCAGCCGACAGACTAGCGGAGGATACAATGAGCAGTTCTTC,CASSRQTSGGYNEQFF
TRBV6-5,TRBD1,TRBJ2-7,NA,TGTGCCACCGCGCGGCTACAGGGGGTCTACGAGCAGTACTTC,CATARLQGVYEQYF
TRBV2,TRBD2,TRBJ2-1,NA,TGTGCCAGCAGCGAGCGGGGCCTGAGCTCCTACAATGAGCAGTTCTTC,CASSERGLSSYNEQFF
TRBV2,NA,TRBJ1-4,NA,TGTGCCTCATTTGGGGCAACTAATGAAAAACTGTTTTTT,CASFGATNEKLFF
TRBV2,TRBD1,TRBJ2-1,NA,TGTGCCAGCAGCGCCGGGACAGACAATGAGCAGTTCTTC,CASSAGTDNEQFF
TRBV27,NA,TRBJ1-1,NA,TGTGCCAGCAGTTTAAACTGGGGGGCTACTGAAGCTTTCTTT,CASSLNWGATEAFF
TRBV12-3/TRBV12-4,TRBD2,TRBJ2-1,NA,TGTGCCAGCAGCCGCGGGGGGGCGGGTGAGCAGTTCTTC,CASSRGGAGEQFF
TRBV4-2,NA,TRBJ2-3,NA,TGTGCCAGCAGCCAAGATGAGGGAGCCTTTAAAGATACGCAGTATTTT,CASSQDEGAFKDTQYF
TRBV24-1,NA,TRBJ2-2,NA,TGTGCCACCAGTGCCCCGGGCCCCCCGGACACCGGGGAGCTGTTTTTT,CATSAPGPPDTGELFF
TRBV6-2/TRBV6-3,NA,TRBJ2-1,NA,TGTGCCAGCAGTTACGACGGTTATTCCTACAATGAGCAGTTCTTC,CASSYDGYSYNEQFF
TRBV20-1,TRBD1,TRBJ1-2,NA,TGCAGTGCTAGTCGACAGGGGTACGGCTACACCTTC,CSASRQGYGYTF
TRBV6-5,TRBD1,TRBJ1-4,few,TGTGCCAGTACGGACAGGGGGTTCGAAAAACTGTTTTTT,CASTDRGFEKLFF
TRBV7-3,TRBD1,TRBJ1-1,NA,TGTGCCAGCAGCACAGATGCAGGGGGAATCACTGAAGCTTTCTTT,CASSTDAGGITEAFF
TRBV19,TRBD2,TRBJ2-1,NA,TGTGCCAGTAGAGCGACTAGCGGGGGGATATACAATGAGCAGTTCTTC,CASRATSGGIYNEQFF
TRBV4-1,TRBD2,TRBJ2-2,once,TGCGCCAGCAGCCAAGGAACCAGCGGGGGGTCCTACACCGGGGAGCTGTTTTTT,CASSQGTSGGSYTGELFF
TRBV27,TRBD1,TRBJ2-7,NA,TGTGCCAGCAGTTCCAAACGGACAGGGTATTCGGAGTACGAGCAGTACTTC,CASSSKRTGYSEYEQYF
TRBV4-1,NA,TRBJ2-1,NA,TGCGCCAGCAGCCAAGTCCCCAGCGGTGCTACCTACAATGAGCAGTTCTTC,CASSQVPSGATYNEQFF
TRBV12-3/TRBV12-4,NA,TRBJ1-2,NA,TGTGCCAGCAGGCCACAGGGATCGGGTGGCTACACCTTC,CASRPQGSGGYTF
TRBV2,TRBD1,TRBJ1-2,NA,TGTGCCAGCATGACAGGGGGCACCTATGGCTACACCTTC,CASMTGGTYGYTF
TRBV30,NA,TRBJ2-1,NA,TGTGCCTGGAGTGTAAATCGGGAGCAGTTCTTC,CAWSVNREQFF
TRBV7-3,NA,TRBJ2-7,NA,TGTGCCAGCAGCTATACAGACTCCTACGAGCAGTACTTC,CASSYTDSYEQYF
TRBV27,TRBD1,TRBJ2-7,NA,TGTGCCAGCAGTTTCAGTACTACAGGGGGCGGGGAGCAGTACTTC,CASSFSTTGGGEQYF
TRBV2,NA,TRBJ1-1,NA,TGTGCCAGCAGTGTGCAGGGGTCAGAAGCTTTCTTT,CASSVQGSEAFF